The clone carrying this T cell receptor beta chain was recorded at least ten times. The sample comes from a study of cytomegalovirus exposure and HLA in healthy donors. This table comes from immunoSEQ multiplex PCR, and its TCRdb copy is limited to in-frame clones, with some not included. This table has around 190,000 clones, about 81% appearing once. It was the approximately 110-subject validation cohort, separate from the approximately 620-subject first cohort, to which the donors belonged. The clonotype was recovered from a woman in her 30s in good health and CMV-seronegative. The material sequenced was PBMCs.

DNA for the CDR3: TGTGCCAGCAGCTTGGCCGGACAGGGGACGGGAAACACCATATATTTT. It specifies CASSLAGQGTGNTIYF. The chain links TRBV5-4 to TRBJ1-3; 9 nucleotides line up with TRBD1. The CDR3 sequence is 16 residues long. Germline V gene sequence: CDR1 SGHNT, CDR2 YYREEE (reference sequence). Losses at the gene ends were 0 bases for V and 4 bases for J; bases not matched to a gene: 5.